One and the same sample provided the 5 T cell receptor beta chains below, sequenced in a study of regulatory T cells in long-lasting Graves disease. According to the study, TCR beta libraries were built with iRepertoire HTBI primers and CDR3-region Arm-PCR. TCRdb called the multiplex PCR reads again in MiXCR, with one record for every CDR3 protein. The sample yields about 660,000 distinct CDR3 sequences, 25% to 35% seen once. The time point denotes: persistent/refractory GD, antithyroid drugs over 5 years with positive TRAb. PBMC RNA was the source of the TCR library. Here the sequenced sample was peripheral blood mononuclear cells (PBMCs), taken when the disease was refractory, from a patient treated with antithyroid drugs. These TCRs come from a female donor with Graves disease.

The table lists this clonotype with many counts. The chain carries TRBV12-3 or TRBV12-4 and TRBJ1-1; no clear D gene. With 6 bases removed from V and 4 bases from J, the gap between germline ends came to 15 bases. This CDR3 has 14 amino acids. DNA for the CDR3: TGTGCCAGCAGCCCAGGACGTCAGTCCACTGAAGCTTTCTTT. Amino acids: CASSPGRQSTEAFF.

This clonotype was seen ten or more times. The chain recombines TRBV28 with TRBJ2-5; no clear D. The CDR3 sequence is 15 residues long. V lost 3 bases and J 9 bases, leaving 20 bases between the germline ends. Germline assignment: CDR1 MDHEN and CDR2 SYDVKM. In DNA, the CDR3 is TGTGCCAGCAGTTTCTGGGCAGGCCCCGTCAGTCCCCAGTACTTC. The encoded protein is CASSFWAGPVSPQYF.

This clonotype was counted between two and nine times. The chain uses TRBV29-1 and TRBJ1-2, with D uncertain. The germline CDR1 and CDR2 sequences are SQVTM and ANQGSEA. Trimming shortened V by 2 bases and J by 4 bases, and 5 bases separated the two germline ends. The CDR3 totals 11 residues. The CDR3 reads CSVEYSYGYTF. In nucleotides, the CDR3 is TGCAGCGTTGAATACAGCTATGGCTACACCTTC.

This clonotype was observed a few times. The chain employs TRBV7-2 and TRBJ1-5; D uncertain. From germline, CDR1 is SGHTA and CDR2 FQGNSA. Trimming left V 4 bases short and J 1 base short, with 17 bases between. The CDR3 is 17 residues long. CDR3 in DNA: TGTGCCAGCAGCTCCCATCCGGGCCCCGGAAGCAATCAGCCCCAGCATTTT. As protein: CASSSHPGPGSNQPQHF.

This clonotype was detected many times. The junction shows a germline mismatch at one end, possibly a read error. The chain has TRBV11-2 and TRBJ2-7; 7 bases are a match to TRBD1. Per germline, CDR1 SGHAT and CDR2 FQNNGV. The CDR3 runs 11 residues. Here the CDR3 DNA reads TGTGCCAGCAGCTCGTCCGGGACAGCCTTCTTC. Translation: CASSSSGTAFF.